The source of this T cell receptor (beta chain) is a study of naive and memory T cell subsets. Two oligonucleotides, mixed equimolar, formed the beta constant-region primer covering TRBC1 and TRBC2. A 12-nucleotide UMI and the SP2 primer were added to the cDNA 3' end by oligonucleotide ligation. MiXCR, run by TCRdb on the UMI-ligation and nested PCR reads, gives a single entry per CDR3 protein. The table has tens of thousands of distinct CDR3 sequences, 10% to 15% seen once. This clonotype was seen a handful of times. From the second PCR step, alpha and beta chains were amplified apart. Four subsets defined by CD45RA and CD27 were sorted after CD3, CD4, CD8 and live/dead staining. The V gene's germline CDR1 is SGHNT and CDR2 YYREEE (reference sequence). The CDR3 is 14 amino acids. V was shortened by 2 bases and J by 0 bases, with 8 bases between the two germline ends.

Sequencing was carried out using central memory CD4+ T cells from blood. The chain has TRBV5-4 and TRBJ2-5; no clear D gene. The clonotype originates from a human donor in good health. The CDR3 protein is CASSLIGYQETQYF. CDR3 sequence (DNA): TGTGCCAGCAGCTTAATTGGGTACCAAGAGACCCAGTACTTC. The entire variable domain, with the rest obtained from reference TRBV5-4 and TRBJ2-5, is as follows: ETGVTQSPTHLIKTRGQQVTLRCSSQSGHNTVSWYQQALGQGPQFIFQYYREEENGRGNFPPRFSGLQFPNYSSELNVNALELDDSALYLCASSLIGYQETQYFGPGTRLLVL.